This passage covers 27 T cell receptor beta chains from one sample sequenced in a study of T cell changes during pregnancy in multiple sclerosis. This table comes from immunoSEQ multiplex PCR, and its TCRdb copy is limited to in-frame clones, with some not included. There are just under 65,000 clones in the sample; less than 95% occur only once, and approximately 2.3% lies in the top ten. The sequenced sample was peripheral blood, obtained in the second trimester of pregnancy. Source of these receptors: a female donor in good health, enrolled as a control in a pregnancy study.

V is TRBV28 and J is TRBJ1-3, with D hard to call. V dropped 3 bases and J dropped 7 bases, with 10 bases sitting between them. Germline CDR1 is MDHEN and CDR2 is SYDVKM. The CDR3 spans 13 residues. CDR3 loop: CASSFAGRNTIYF. DNA for the CDR3: TGTGCCAGCAGTTTTGCCGGGAGGAACACCATATATTTT. Based on the CDR3 plus reference TRBV28 and TRBJ1-3, the full variable domain is DVKVTQSSRYLVKRTGEKVFLECVQDMDHENMFWYRQDPGLGLRLIYFSYDVKMKEKGDIPEGYSVSREKKERFSLILESASTNQTSMYLCASSFAGRNTIYFGEGSWLTVV.

V is TRBV6-6 and J is TRBJ2-2; a weak D match, TRBD1 (6 bases). The CDR3 sequence is 15 residues long. Trimming stripped 8 bases from V and 2 bases from J, with 15 bases between. CDR1 MNHNY and CDR2 SVGAGI come from the germline V gene (reference sequence). CDR3 DNA sequence: TGTGCCAGCCGAAGAATGGACAGTAACACCGGGGAGCTGTTTTTT. It specifies CASRRMDSNTGELFF.

V usage is TRBV30 and J usage is TRBJ2-5, with 8 bases fitting TRBD2. Germline V lookup: CDR1 GTSNPN, CDR2 SVGIG (reference sequence). V dropped 0 bases and J dropped 5; count of bases not matched to a gene: 11. CDR3 length: 16 residues. The CDR3, as DNA: TGTGCCTGGAGTGTAAACACGGCGGGGGGAGGGGAGACCCAGTACTTC. Amino acid sequence: CAWSVNTAGGGETQYF. Supplemented by reference TRBV30 and TRBJ2-5, the full variable domain reads SQTIHQWPATLVQPVGSPLSLECTVEGTSNPNLYWYRQAAGRGLQLLFYSVGIGQISSEVPQNLSASRPQDRQFILSSKKLLLSDSGFYLCAWSVNTAGGGETQYFGPGTRLLVL.

The chain recombines TRBV7-2 with TRBJ2-2; TRBD2 might be the D (7 bases). Germline CDR1 and CDR2: SGHTA and FQGNSA. There are 13 residues in the CDR3. In DNA, the CDR3 is TGTGGGGGGGGCAGTCCGAACACCGGGGAGCTGTTTTTT. Translating it yields CGGGSPNTGELFF.

The rearrangement links TRBV19 to TRBJ1-5; D not resolved. V was pared by 5 bases and J by 3 bases, with 5 bases between. The CDR3 sequence is 12 residues long. Germline CDR1 is LNHDA and CDR2 is SQIVND (reference sequence). The chain's CDR3 is CASSLLNQPQHF. In DNA, the CDR3 is TGTGCCAGTAGTCTTCTCAATCAGCCCCAGCATTTT. Supplemented by reference TRBV19 and TRBJ1-5, the full variable domain reads DGGITQSPKYLFRKEGQNVTLSCEQNLNHDAMYWYRQDPGQGLRLIYYSQIVNDFQKGDIAEGYSVSREKKESFPLTVTSAQKNPTAFYLCASSLLNQPQHFGDGTRLSIL.

The CDR3 coding sequence is TGCAGCGTTGGGCGGGAAGCGAACCGACTGTACTCGGCCGGGGAGCTGTTTTTT. Its protein product is CSVGREANRLYSAGELFF. V gene TRBV29-1 combines with J gene TRBJ2-2; a possible D gene is TRBD2 (6 bases). V was pared by 4 bases and J by 6 bases, with 27 bases between. The CDR3 runs to 18 residues. Germline CDR1 and CDR2: SQVTM and ANQGSEA.

This clone has more than one count but fewer than ten. The chain has TRBV11-3 and TRBJ2-2; no reliable D call. This CDR3 has 12 amino acids. Trimming stripped 4 bases from V and 4 bases from J, with 4 bases between. Germline assignment: CDR1 SGHNT and CDR2 YENEEA. CDR3 residues: CASSSRTGELFF. The CDR3 region has the DNA TGTGCCAGCAGCTCCCGCACCGGGGAGCTGTTTTTT.

V is TRBV10-3 and J is TRBJ2-7; 10 bases fit TRBD1. The CDR3 extends over 14 amino acids. With V trimmed by 4 bases and J by 6 bases, 6 bases remained unmatched. Germline V gives CDR1 ENHRY, CDR2 SYGVKD. The CDR3 here is CAISVGDRGSEQYF. The CDR3 region has the DNA TGTGCCATCAGTGTAGGGGACAGGGGTAGCGAGCAGTACTTC.

This chain uses TRBV19 with TRBJ2-7, with 7 nucleotides matching TRBD2. The J segment lost 0 bases and the V segment lost 6 bases, leaving 5 bases of the junction unmatched. This CDR3 is 14 amino acids long. Germline CDR1 LNHDA, CDR2 SQIVND (reference sequence). CDR3 nucleotide sequence: TGTGCCAGTAGCCTACAGCGGGACTCCTACGAGCAGTACTTC. Translating gives CASSLQRDSYEQYF.

The V gene is TRBV25-1, the J gene TRBJ2-7; TRBD1 might be the D (8 bases). The CDR3 runs to 14 residues. Trimming left V 6 bases short and J 3 bases short, with 15 bases between. Germline V gives CDR1 MGHDK, CDR2 SYGVNS. CDR3 region: CASSRGDRSYEQYF. The CDR3 nucleotides are TGTGCCAGCAGCCGGGGGGACAGGAGCTACGAGCAGTACTTC.

The V and J genes are TRBV27 and TRBJ2-6; D ambiguous. This CDR3 spans 14 amino acids. The V end lost 8 bases, the J end lost 5 bases, and 13 bases lay between the germline ends. The germline gives CDR1 MNHEY, CDR2 SMNVEV (reference sequence). CDR3 coding DNA: TGTGCCAGCCAATACCTACAGCGGGCCAACGTCCTGACTTTC. It specifies CASQYLQRANVLTF.

The chain links TRBV6-1 to TRBJ2-2; D not certain. V gave up 1 base and J gave up 7 bases, with 7 bases separating them. The CDR3 covers 13 residues. Germline V gives CDR1 MNHNS, CDR2 SASEGT. The CDR3 region has the DNA TGTGCCAGCAGTGAAGGAGAGGTCGGGGAGCTGTTTTTT. It translates to CASSEGEVGELFF.

V and J are TRBV5-1 and TRBJ1-2; D is possibly TRBD1 (5 bases). Trimming cost V 2 bases and J 6 bases, with 8 bases left between them. Per the germline V gene, CDR1 is SGHRS and CDR2 is YFSETQ. The CDR3 runs 12 residues. CDR3 amino acids: CASSFQGNGYTF. CDR3 in DNA: TGCGCCAGCAGCTTTCAGGGAAATGGCTACACCTTC.

The chain carries TRBV6-5 and TRBJ2-2, with 12 bases matching TRBD2. This CDR3 comprises 15 residues. Trimming removed 8 bases from V and 5 bases from J; junction bases left unmatched: 6. Germline CDR1 MNHEY, CDR2 SVGAGI. CDR3 DNA sequence: TGTGCCAGCTCGATTCTAGCGGGAGGGACCGGGGAGCTGTTTTTT. Residues: CASSILAGGTGELFF.

This clone is medium-sized in the sample. The chain employs TRBV5-4 and TRBJ2-7; TRBD1 matches at 8 bases. Trimming at V came to 4 bases and at J to 4 bases, leaving 7 bases not matched to a gene. The CDR3 runs 14 residues. Germline CDR1 is SGHNT and CDR2 is YYREEE (reference sequence). CDR3 protein: CASSPDRDLYEQYF. DNA for the CDR3: TGTGCCAGCAGCCCGGACAGGGATCTGTACGAGCAGTACTTC.

This sequence joins TRBV2 and TRBJ1-1; tentatively, D is TRBD1 (6 bases). Trimming pared 2 bases from V and 0 bases from J, leaving 10 bases between. Germline assignment: CDR1 SNHLY and CDR2 FYNNEI. This CDR3 region has 15 residues. The CDR3, as DNA: TGTGCCAGCAGTGAATGGGGGGGCATGAACACTGAAGCTTTCTTT. Amino acids: CASSEWGGMNTEAFF.

The V call is TRBV27, the J call TRBJ2-1; 8 nucleotides agree with TRBD2. Germline V gives CDR1 MNHEY, CDR2 SMNVEV (reference sequence). The CDR3 is 14 residues long. The CDR3 nucleotides read TGTGCTGCTAGCGGGTCCGGCTCCTACAATGAGCAGTTCTTC. Translating gives CAASGSGSYNEQFF.

The gene calls are TRBV27 and TRBJ1-4; TRBD1 agrees at 7 bases. This CDR3 contains 16 residues. The trim removed 3 bases at V and 1 base at J, leaving 5 bases unmatched. Germline loops: CDR1 MNHEY, CDR2 SMNVEV (reference sequence). CDR3 nucleotide sequence: TGTGCCAGCAGTTTTAACAGGGGATTAACTAATGAAAAACTGTTTTTT. This encodes CASSFNRGLTNEKLFF.

This chain connects TRBV30 to TRBJ1-5; D not resolved. V lost 0 bases and J 5 bases, leaving 20 bases between the germline ends. CDR1 and CDR2 from the germline V gene are GTSNPN and SVGIG (reference sequence). This CDR3 is built from 17 residues. CDR3 residues: CAWSVGRVLLGHQPQHF. In nucleotides, the CDR3 is TGTGCCTGGAGTGTCGGGAGGGTCTTGCTAGGACATCAGCCCCAGCATTTT.

The gene calls are TRBV11-2 and TRBJ2-5, with 11 nucleotides matching TRBD2. The CDR3 extends over 18 amino acids. The J segment lost 5 bases and the V segment lost 1 base, leaving 12 bases of the junction unmatched. The V gene's germline CDR1 is SGHAT and CDR2 FQNNGV. This CDR3 reads CASSLASGSGGARETQYF. CDR3 coding DNA: TGTGCCAGCAGCTTAGCGAGCGGTAGCGGGGGGGCTCGGGAGACCCAGTACTTC.

The chain couples TRBV28 to TRBJ2-2, with 7 nucleotides matching TRBD1. Germline V gene lookup returns CDR1 MDHEN and CDR2 SYDVKM. The CDR3 is 14 amino acids. V lost 1 base, J lost 7 bases, and 3 bases stayed unmatched. The CDR3 nucleotides read TGTGCCAGCAGTTTATACAGGGGTGGCGGGGAGCTGTTTTTT. Protein: CASSLYRGGGELFF.

This chain uses TRBV25-1 with TRBJ2-5; TRBD1 matches at 7 bases. V lost 8 bases, J lost 5 bases, and 11 bases stayed unmatched. CDR3 length: 14 amino acids. Germline CDR1 and CDR2: MGHDK and SYGVNS. CDR3 sequence (DNA): TGTGCCAGCGCCCCGGCAGGGGGTACGGAGACCCAGTACTTC. Protein product: CASAPAGGTETQYF.

The chain has TRBV18 and TRBJ1-2, with a weak D call TRBD1 (5 bases). Germline V gene lookup returns CDR1 KGHSH and CDR2 LQKENI. V gave up 3 bases and J gave up 0 bases, with 11 bases separating them. This CDR3 region has 15 residues. The CDR3 nucleotides are TGTGCCAGCTCACCGGCGGGGGACCCTAACTATGGCTACACCTTC. Translation: CASSPAGDPNYGYTF.

CDR3 protein: CASSQVAGSRQPQHF. The CDR3 bases are TGCGCCAGCAGCCAAGTTGCGGGGTCCCGCCAGCCCCAGCATTTT. The chain links TRBV4-1 to TRBJ1-5; D unresolved. Germline CDR1 reads MGHRA; CDR2 reads YSYEKL. This CDR3 is 15 amino acids long. Trimming removed 1 base from V and 7 bases from J, with 14 bases in between.

The chain combines TRBV19 with TRBJ2-7; tentative D call: TRBD1 (6 bases). This CDR3 contains 16 residues. The V end was cut by 0 bases, the J end by 4 bases, with 16 bases between. Germline CDR1 is LNHDA and CDR2 is SQIVND (reference sequence). CDR3 DNA: TGTGCCAGTAGTATAGATCCTTTTTCAGGGGTGTACGAGCAGTACTTC. This sequence encodes CASSIDPFSGVYEQYF.

The CDR3 loop is CASSLGGSGGSPLHF. CDR3 DNA: TGCGCCAGCAGCTTGGGAGGCTCTGGTGGTTCACCCCTCCACTTT. The chain joins TRBV5-1 to TRBJ1-6; D gene unclear. Germline CDR1 reads SGHRS; CDR2 reads YFSETQ. Trimming took off 0 bases at V and 9 bases at J, with 13 bases between the two ends. The CDR3 runs to 15 residues.

J is TRBJ2-2 and V is TRBV7-6; 9 bases align to TRBD2. J lost 7 bases, V lost 2 bases, and 8 bases had no gene match. CDR3 length equals 16 residues. The V gene's germline CDR1 is SGHVS and CDR2 FNYEAQ. The CDR3: CASSLSPREGVGELFF. The CDR3 nucleotides are TGTGCCAGCAGCTTATCTCCGCGGGAGGGTGTCGGGGAGCTGTTTTTT.